The clone carrying this TCR beta chain has more than one count but fewer than ten. The antigen is undetermined. The data were taken from a study of beta chain features in type 1 diabetes. Background on the study: Cell yields, gender and age were comparable in patients and healthy donors. Researchers looked at roughly 110 million sorted cells across all samples.

CDR3 length: 11 residues. Germline values: CDR1 MNHNS, CDR2 SASEGT. Between the trimmed V and J ends, which lost 3 bases and 11 bases, there was a span of 8 bases. Findings and limits, study-wide: Shorter TCRB CDR3s, moderately but significantly so, were found in Type 1 diabetes patients in all four CD4+ subsets. Researchers could not determine here whether HLA type influences TCRB rearrangement.

TCRB transcripts that were expressed got sequenced, as all of the isolated RNA had been reverse transcribed. Clones were read by immunoSEQ multiplex PCR, and TCRdb kept only the in-frame ones, dropping some. The profile shows more than 100,000 clones, roughly 28% of them singletons. The origin of this receptor is a woman in her late teens or twenties with type 1 diabetes. The sample was central memory CD4+ T cells from blood. The V call is TRBV6-1, the J call TRBJ1-5; no reliable D call. CDR3 amino acids: CASSDIGAQHF. In DNA form, the CDR3 reads TGTGCCAGCAGTGATATCGGGGCCCAGCATTTT.